The 21 T cell receptor beta chains given below trace back to one sample, sequenced in a study of blood T cells in healthy people across ages (dated by TCRdb to between 2015 and 2016). Libraries were made using 5' RACE. TCRdb shows the sequencer as Illumina HiSeq 2500. The second PCR ran for about 7 to 11 cycles and used a J-beta primer mix along with a sample-barcoded 5' primer. In TCRdb, the public reads were trimmed at Q25 with fastp and aligned with MiXCR, with productive beta chains retained. Entries are consolidated by CDR3 protein sequence, retaining the most common genes and DNA. The sample has about 900,000 distinct CDR3 sequences on record, about 62% of them singletons. The top ten constitute approximately 30% of the sample. Material for sequencing was blood. The source of these receptors is a man aged 30 to 45 in good health.

This chain links TRBV9 with TRBJ2-7; 8 nucleotides line up with TRBD1. The end of the DNA fits TRBJ2-5 better, so the J call may be wrong. The germline V gene has CDR1 SGDLS and CDR2 YYNGEE. The CDR3 is 14 residues long. The DNA for the CDR3 is TGTGCCAGCAGCATCGGACAGGGCGAAGAGACCCAGTACTTC. This codes for CASSIGQGEETQYF.

The rearrangement uses TRBV15 and TRBJ2-5; D unresolved. Trimming removed 0 bases at V and 5 bases at J, with 7 bases between. The CDR3 covers 13 residues. From germline, CDR1 is LNHNV and CDR2 YYDKDF (reference sequence). The CDR3 bases are TGTGCCACCAGCAGAGATCAGTCGGAGACCCAGTACTTC. This gives the protein CATSRDQSETQYF.

The rearrangement joins TRBV19 to TRBJ2-3; D is undetermined. V dropped 3 bases and J dropped 0 bases, with 7 bases sitting between them. The CDR3 consists of 14 residues. Germline V lookup: CDR1 LNHDA, CDR2 SQIVND (reference sequence). The CDR3 region has the DNA TGTGCCAGTAGTATCGGAGCTAGCACAGATACGCAGTATTTT. Amino acid sequence: CASSIGASTDTQYF. Full variable domain (remainder filled in from reference TRBV19 and TRBJ2-3): DGGITQSPKYLFRKEGQNVTLSCEQNLNHDAMYWYRQDPGQGLRLIYYSQIVNDFQKGDIAEGYSVSREKKESFPLTVTSAQKNPTAFYLCASSIGASTDTQYFGPGTRLTVL.

The gene calls are TRBV4-2 and TRBJ2-3; unclear D gene. The length of the CDR3 is 14 residues. Germline lookup yields CDR1 LGHNA and CDR2 YNFKEQ. Deletions cut 1 base from V and 0 bases from J, with 5 bases between. CDR3 residues: CASSQGVSTDTQYF. The CDR3 DNA sequence: TGTGCCAGCAGCCAAGGAGTTAGCACAGATACGCAGTATTTT.

This sequence joins TRBV6-1 and TRBJ2-1, with no clear D. Looked up from germline, CDR1 is MNHNS and CDR2 is SASEGT. V lost 5 bases and J 1 base, leaving 9 bases between the germline ends. The CDR3 covers 14 residues. CDR3 DNA sequence: TGTGCCAGCAGTCAAAGTAAGTCCTACAATGAGCAGTTCTTC. Amino acid sequence: CASSQSKSYNEQFF.

This clonotype has only a few counts. This rearrangement joins TRBV11-2 to TRBJ2-5; TRBD1 agrees at 8 bases. From germline, CDR1 is SGHAT and CDR2 FQNNGV. The CDR3 runs to 13 residues. CDR3 sequence: CVTADRAQETQYF. In DNA, the CDR3 is TGTGTCACTGCGGACAGGGCCCAAGAGACCCAGTACTTC.

The chain is built from TRBV6-5 and TRBJ2-5; TRBD2 matches 11 bases. Germline CDR1 reads MNHEY; CDR2 reads SVGAGI. The CDR3 covers 15 residues. V shed 6 bases and J 2 bases; nucleotides not matched to a gene: 5. Here the CDR3 reads CASSYGTSGQETQYF. The DNA of the CDR3 is TGTGCCAGCAGCTACGGGACTAGCGGACAAGAGACCCAGTACTTC.

The chain recombines TRBV5-5 with TRBJ2-7; D is perhaps TRBD2 (6 bases). V was clipped by 1 base and J by 5 bases, with 19 bases between them. CDR3 length equals 16 residues. Germline values: CDR1 SGHKS, CDR2 YYEKEE (reference sequence). The CDR3 loop reads CASSLSPISSGDEQYF. CDR3 coding DNA: TGTGCCAGCAGCTTGTCCCCAATAAGTTCGGGAGACGAGCAGTACTTC.

The chain combines TRBV10-3 with TRBJ2-1, with D tentatively TRBD1 (9 bases). Germline V gene sequence: CDR1 ENHRY, CDR2 SYGVKD. The CDR3 spans 17 residues. The germline V and J ends were trimmed by 4 bases and 8 bases, with 24 bases remaining between them. The CDR3 sequence: CAISGPGGTGRQYEQFF. Here the CDR3 DNA reads TGTGCCATCAGTGGACCGGGAGGGACAGGGAGACAGTATGAGCAGTTCTTC.

This chain uses TRBV4-3 with TRBJ1-4; 7 nucleotides line up with TRBD1. Germline V gene lookup returns CDR1 LGHNA and CDR2 YSLEER. After removal of 4 bases from V and 6 bases from J, the junction contained 8 bases not matched to a gene. CDR3 length equals 15 residues. This chain's CDR3 is CASSPSPGGHEKLFF. In DNA form, the CDR3 reads TGCGCCAGCAGCCCTTCGCCAGGGGGGCATGAAAAACTGTTTTTT.

The chain employs TRBV2 and TRBJ1-2; D remains ambiguous. This CDR3 is 12 amino acids long. V was trimmed by 8 bases and J by 12 bases, leaving 19 bases between them. CDR1 is SNHLY and CDR2 is FYNNEI in the germline V gene. The CDR3 coding sequence is TGTGCCAGCCCATTCCCGCTTAGAGGGCACACCTTC. Its translation is CASPFPLRGHTF.

This clonotype was counted a few times. The chain is built from TRBV20-1 and TRBJ1-2; no clear D. Germline V gene sequence: CDR1 DFQATT, CDR2 SNEGSKA (reference sequence). The CDR3 length is 10 residues. DNA for the CDR3: TGCAGACACGCGAACTATGGCTACACCTTC. Residues: CRHANYGYTF.

This chain uses TRBV20-1 with TRBJ2-1; D may correspond to TRBD1 or TRBD2 (5 bases each). Germline V gene sequence: CDR1 DFQATT, CDR2 SNEGSKA (reference sequence). V was shortened by 0 bases and J by 6 bases, with 15 bases between the two germline ends. The CDR3 contains 15 residues. The CDR3 loop is CSARDQAHGGNEQFF. CDR3 DNA: TGCAGTGCTAGAGACCAAGCCCATGGGGGCAATGAGCAGTTCTTC.

This clonotype was seen only a few times. The chain couples TRBV29-1 to TRBJ2-3, with 9 bases matching TRBD1. The CDR3 covers 14 residues. J lost 0 bases, V lost 5 bases, and 3 bases had no gene match. Germline CDR1 SQVTM, CDR2 ANQGSEA. The CDR3 loop is CSVLGTGSTDTQYF. The CDR3, as DNA: TGCAGCGTTCTAGGGACAGGGAGCACAGATACGCAGTATTTT.

The chain couples TRBV11-2 to TRBJ2-7; no clear D gene. V gave up 0 bases and J gave up 2 bases, with 11 bases separating them. CDR3 size: 15 residues. Per germline, CDR1 SGHAT and CDR2 FQNNGV. CDR3 nucleotides: TGTGCCAGCAGCTTAGATTCCACCCAAACCTACGAGCAGTACTTC. It translates to CASSLDSTQTYEQYF.

V is TRBV11-2 and J is TRBJ2-3; 12 bases fit TRBD2. Germline values: CDR1 SGHAT, CDR2 FQNNGV. V lost 4 bases and J lost 6; bases outside the gene matches: 5. The CDR3 runs to 15 residues. CDR3 DNA: TGTGCCAGCAGCTATGGACTAGCGGGGATGGATACGCAGTATTTT. The encoded protein is CASSYGLAGMDTQYF.

The rearrangement links TRBV29-1 to TRBJ1-2; D remains ambiguous. Germline V gene lookup returns CDR1 SQVTM and CDR2 ANQGSEA. Trimming removed 4 bases at V and 3 bases at J, with 12 bases between. The CDR3 covers 13 residues. In DNA form, the CDR3 reads TGCAGCGTTGGACTCGCGGAGGACTATGGCTACACCTTC. This encodes CSVGLAEDYGYTF.

This clonotype was seen just once. The genes are TRBV20-1 and TRBJ1-5; D is ambiguous. Per the germline V gene, CDR1 is DFQATT and CDR2 is SNEGSKA (reference sequence). This CDR3 comprises 10 residues. Trimming took 3 bases from V and 9 from J, leaving 6 bases between them. The CDR3 is CSASNLPQHF. DNA of the CDR3: TGCAGTGCTAGTAACCTGCCCCAGCATTTT.

This chain connects TRBV7-9 to TRBJ2-1, with D tentatively TRBD2 (7 bases). Trimming cost V 5 bases and J 0 bases, with 11 bases left between them. The CDR3 has 15 residues. The germline V gene encodes CDR1 SEHNR and CDR2 FQNEAQ (reference sequence). CDR3 in amino acids: CASSPRGASYNEQFF. CDR3 in DNA: TGTGCCAGCAGCCCCCGGGGGGCCTCCTACAATGAGCAGTTCTTC.

The chain employs TRBV29-1 and TRBJ1-2; D uncertain. The CDR3 length is 12 residues. V lost 4 bases and J 2 bases, leaving 8 bases between the germline ends. Germline CDR1 reads SQVTM; CDR2 reads ANQGSEA. For the CDR3, the DNA is TGCAGCGTTGTTAGCCAGAACTATGGCTACACCTTC. This sequence encodes CSVVSQNYGYTF.

This clonotype occurred a few times. The gene calls are TRBV6-5 and TRBJ2-7, with TRBD1 matching 10 bases. The CDR3 contains 15 residues. Germline V gene data show CDR1 as MNHEY and CDR2 as SVGAGI. The V gene end was trimmed by 4 bases and the J gene end by 2 bases; junction bases not matched to a gene: 5. The CDR3 loop is CASSSHGTGAYEQYF. DNA of the CDR3: TGTGCCAGCAGTTCCCACGGGACAGGGGCCTACGAGCAGTACTTC.